This entry is about one T cell receptor (beta chain). Its specificity is unknown. Libraries were prepared by immunoSEQ multiplex PCR; TCRdb keeps only in-frame clonotypes and omits some of them. The sample consists of about 150,000 clones, 90% of them appearing once. Between the trimmed V and J ends, which lost 6 bases and 4 bases, there was a span of 22 bases. CDR1 SGDLS and CDR2 YYNGEE come from the germline V gene. This CDR3 spans 17 amino acids. The data stem from a study of T cell responses to AZD1222 COVID-19 vaccine. Study at large: The study pooled second doses at about 4 or about 12 weeks.

Findings and caveats of the study: Spike-specific TCR breadth rose after two AZD1222 doses, and depth rose as well. Nearly half of spike-specific TCRs reportedly target variant regions that are unmutated in the B.1.351 and B.1.1.7 variants. Clonal diversity was possibly underestimated; the donors were predominantly white British and more often female.

The sequence derives from an adult in good health. The V gene is TRBV9, the J gene TRBJ1-4; D uncertain. The sequencing here drew on peripheral blood, taken on day 0 of AZD1222 vaccination. CDR3 in DNA: TGTGCCAGCACCCCCACCGGGAACCTCTTCGGTAATGAAAAACTGTTTTTT. Translation: CASTPTGNLFGNEKLFF.